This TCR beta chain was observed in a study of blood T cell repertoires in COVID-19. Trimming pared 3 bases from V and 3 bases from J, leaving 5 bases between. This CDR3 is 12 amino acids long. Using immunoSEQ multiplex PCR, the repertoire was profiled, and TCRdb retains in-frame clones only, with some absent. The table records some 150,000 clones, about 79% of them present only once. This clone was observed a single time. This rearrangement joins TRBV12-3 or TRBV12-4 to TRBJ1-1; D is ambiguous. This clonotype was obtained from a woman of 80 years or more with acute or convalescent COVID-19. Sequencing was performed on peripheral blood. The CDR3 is CASSFGDTEAFF. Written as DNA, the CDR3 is TGTGCCAGCAGTTTCGGGGACACTGAAGCTTTCTTT.